The 10 T cell receptor beta chains presented below share a single source sample, sequenced in a study of cytomegalovirus exposure and HLA in healthy donors. PCR was performed using 60 Vbeta and 13 Jbeta primers. Here immunoSEQ multiplex PCR was the method, and the copy in TCRdb shows in-frame clones only, minus some. This table holds more than 80,000 clones, about 70% found once. The sequenced material came from PBMCs. The origin of the receptors is a boy aged 5-17 years in good health and CMV-seronegative.

The genes are TRBV25-1 and TRBJ2-7; 9 positions agree with TRBD1. CDR3 length: 14 residues. The J segment lost 2 bases and the V segment lost 8 bases, leaving 7 bases of the junction unmatched. Germline-derived CDR1 and CDR2 are MGHDK and SYGVNS. The chain's CDR3 is CASGTGGRAYEQYF. The CDR3 nucleotides read TGTGCCAGCGGTACAGGGGGCCGCGCCTACGAGCAGTACTTC.

This chain links TRBV2 with TRBJ2-4; 8 bases align to TRBD2. The ends lost 4 bases at V and 4 bases at J; junction bases unmatched: 3. Germline V gives CDR1 SNHLY, CDR2 FYNNEI. The CDR3 is made up of 14 amino acids. CDR3 in amino acids: CASSGPGGKNIQYF. The CDR3 nucleotides are TGTGCCAGCAGTGGGCCGGGGGGGAAAAACATTCAGTACTTC.

The V and J genes are TRBV10-3 and TRBJ1-1, with 8 bases fitting TRBD1. Per the germline V gene, CDR1 is ENHRY and CDR2 is SYGVKD. Trimming removed 6 bases from V and 2 bases from J; junction bases left unmatched: 2. This CDR3 comprises 13 residues. CDR3 DNA: TGTGCCATCAGGGGACAGGCCAACACTGAAGCTTTCTTT. Translated, it gives CAIRGQANTEAFF.

The chain employs TRBV5-1 and TRBJ2-3; D may be TRBD2 (6 bases). The ends were cut back, 8 bases at V and 1 base at J, with 14 bases in the middle. The CDR3 is made up of 14 amino acids. Looked up from germline, CDR1 is SGHRS and CDR2 is YFSETQ. The CDR3 region is CASRTTAGTDTQYF. CDR3 coding DNA: TGCGCCAGTCGGACTACTGCGGGCACAGATACGCAGTATTTT. Combining the CDR3 with reference TRBV5-1 and TRBJ2-3 gives the whole variable domain KAGVTQTPRYLIKTRGQQVTLSCSPISGHRSVSWYQQTPGQGLQFLFEYFSETQRNKGNFPGRFSGRQFSNSRSEMNVSTLELGDSALYLCASRTTAGTDTQYFGPGTRLTVL.

The chain employs TRBV25-1 and TRBJ2-1; TRBD1 is a possible D gene (6 bases). CDR1 is MGHDK, CDR2 SYGVNS, per germline. V dropped 4 bases and J dropped 4 bases, with 8 bases sitting between them. The CDR3 has 13 amino acids. In nucleotides, the CDR3 is TGTGCCAGCAGTGCCGGGACATACAATGAGCAGTTCTTC. As protein: CASSAGTYNEQFF.

The chain employs TRBV30 and TRBJ2-1; 11 bases line up with TRBD2. The CDR3 has 13 residues. Germline V gene sequence: CDR1 GTSNPN, CDR2 SVGIG (reference sequence). The V gene end was trimmed by 4 bases and the J gene end by 10 bases; junction bases not matched to a gene: 6. CDR3 in amino acids: CAWISGRDWEQFF. CDR3 sequence (DNA): TGTGCCTGGATTAGCGGGAGGGATTGGGAGCAGTTCTTC.

This chain connects TRBV2 to TRBJ1-5; D ambiguous. V gave up 8 bases and J gave up 4 bases, with 12 bases separating them. Per the germline V gene, CDR1 is SNHLY and CDR2 is FYNNEI. This CDR3 spans 13 amino acids. The CDR3 protein is CASCRGENQPQHF. The CDR3 DNA follows: TGTGCCAGCTGTCGAGGAGAAAATCAGCCCCAGCATTTT.

The chain couples TRBV7-2 to TRBJ2-7; 11 nucleotides match TRBD2. The V and J ends lost 3 bases and 6 bases, in that order; junction bases with no gene match: 4. The CDR3 runs 14 residues. Germline V lookup: CDR1 SGHTA, CDR2 FQGNSA. In DNA, the CDR3 is TGTGCCAGCAGCTTTACTAGCGGGGGAGCCGAGCAGTACTTC. It encodes CASSFTSGGAEQYF.

This clone has only one observation. This chain links TRBV6-1 with TRBJ2-1; possible D gene TRBD2, 6 bases. This CDR3 is 16 amino acids long. Germline lookup yields CDR1 MNHNS and CDR2 SASEGT. Between the trimmed V and J ends, which lost 3 bases and 4 bases, there was a span of 16 bases. The CDR3 DNA sequence: TGTGCCAGCAGTGATCTAAGAGGGAGGCAATACAATGAGCAGTTCTTC. Translation gives CASSDLRGRQYNEQFF.

This chain links TRBV6-5 with TRBJ2-2; 10 bases fit TRBD2. Germline loops: CDR1 MNHEY, CDR2 SVGAGI. V lost 6 bases and J lost 3; bases outside the gene matches: 4. CDR3 length equals 15 residues. In DNA, the CDR3 is TGTGCCAGCAGCCCACTAGCGGGACACACCGGGGAGCTGTTTTTT. Its translation: CASSPLAGHTGELFF.